Described below is a single T cell receptor beta chain sequence and its context. What it recognizes is unknown. PBMCs that had been cryopreserved were the source of 1.5 to 2 micrograms of genomic DNA for TCR beta libraries. This table comes from immunoSEQ multiplex PCR, and its TCRdb copy is limited to in-frame clones, with some not included. The sample has over 65,000 clones; around 79% are singletons. CDR1 is SEHNR, CDR2 FQNEAQ, per germline (reference sequence). The CDR3 length is 12 residues. Trimming left V 5 bases short and J 8 bases short, with 9 bases between. These data belong to a study of cytotoxic CD8 clonotypes in ibrutinib-treated CLL. General study results and limits: Upon ibrutinib response clonality rose, and upon progression it fell back toward baseline.

Here the sequenced sample was PBMCs, taken after 12 months of ibrutinib treatment. The rearrangement uses TRBV7-9 and TRBJ1-4; D might be TRBD1 (5 bases). The receptor's source is a human donor with chronic lymphocytic leukemia. CDR3 nucleotides: TGTGCCAGCAGCCTAGGGGTGGAAAAACTGTTTTTT. Residues: CASSLGVEKLFF.